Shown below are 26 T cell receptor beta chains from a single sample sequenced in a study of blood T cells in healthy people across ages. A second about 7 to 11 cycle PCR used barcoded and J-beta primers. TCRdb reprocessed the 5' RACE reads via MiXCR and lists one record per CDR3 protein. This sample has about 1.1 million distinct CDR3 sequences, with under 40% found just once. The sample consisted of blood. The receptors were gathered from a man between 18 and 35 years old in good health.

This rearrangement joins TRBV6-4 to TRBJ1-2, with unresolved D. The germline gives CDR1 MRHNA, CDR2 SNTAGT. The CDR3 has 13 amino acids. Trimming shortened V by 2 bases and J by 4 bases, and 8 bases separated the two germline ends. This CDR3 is CASSDGQSYGYTF. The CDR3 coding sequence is TGTGCCAGCAGTGACGGGCAGAGCTATGGCTACACCTTC.

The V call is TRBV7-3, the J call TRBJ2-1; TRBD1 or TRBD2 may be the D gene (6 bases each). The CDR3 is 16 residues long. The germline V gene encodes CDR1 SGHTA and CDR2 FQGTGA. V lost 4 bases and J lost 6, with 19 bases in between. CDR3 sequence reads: CASSSPTGTHGNEQFF. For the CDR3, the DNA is TGTGCCAGCAGCTCACCTACAGGGACTCACGGCAATGAGCAGTTCTTC.

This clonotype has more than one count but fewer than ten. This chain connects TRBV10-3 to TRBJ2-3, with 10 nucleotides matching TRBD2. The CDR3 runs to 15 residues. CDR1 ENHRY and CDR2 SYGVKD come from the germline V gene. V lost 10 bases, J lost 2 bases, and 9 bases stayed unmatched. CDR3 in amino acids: CATAIAGGNTDTQYF. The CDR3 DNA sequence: TGTGCCACCGCTATAGCGGGGGGTAACACAGATACGCAGTATTTT.

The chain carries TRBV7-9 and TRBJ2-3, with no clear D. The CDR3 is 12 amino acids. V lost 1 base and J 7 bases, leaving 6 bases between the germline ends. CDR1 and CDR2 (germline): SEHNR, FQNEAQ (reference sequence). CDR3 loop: CASSLDYNTQYF. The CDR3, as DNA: TGTGCCAGCAGCTTAGACTATAATACGCAGTATTTT.

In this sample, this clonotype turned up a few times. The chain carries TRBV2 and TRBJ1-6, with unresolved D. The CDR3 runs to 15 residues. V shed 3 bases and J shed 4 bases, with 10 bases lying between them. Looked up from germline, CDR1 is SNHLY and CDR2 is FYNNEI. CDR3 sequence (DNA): TGTGCCAGCAGTGATAGCCATTTATATAATTCACCCCTCCACTTT. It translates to CASSDSHLYNSPLHF.

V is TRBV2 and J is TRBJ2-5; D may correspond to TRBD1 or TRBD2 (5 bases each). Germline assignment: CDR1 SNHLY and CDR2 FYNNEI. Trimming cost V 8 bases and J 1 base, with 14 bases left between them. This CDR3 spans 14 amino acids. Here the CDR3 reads CASQRTGTQETQYF. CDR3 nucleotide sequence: TGTGCCAGCCAACGGACCGGGACCCAAGAGACCCAGTACTTC.

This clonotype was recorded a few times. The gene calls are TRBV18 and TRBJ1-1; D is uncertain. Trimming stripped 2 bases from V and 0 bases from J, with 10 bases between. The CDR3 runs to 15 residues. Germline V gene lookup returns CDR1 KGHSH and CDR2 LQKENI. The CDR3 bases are TGTGCCAGCTCACCAGGGCCGCCCATGAACACTGAAGCTTTCTTT. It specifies CASSPGPPMNTEAFF.

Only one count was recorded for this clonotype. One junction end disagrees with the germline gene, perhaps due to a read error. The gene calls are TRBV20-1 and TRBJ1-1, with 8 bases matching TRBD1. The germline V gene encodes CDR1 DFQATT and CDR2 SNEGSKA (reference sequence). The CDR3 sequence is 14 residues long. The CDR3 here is CSARATGANTEAFF. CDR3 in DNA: TGCAGTGCCAGAGCGACAGGGGCGAACACTGAAGCTTTCTTT.

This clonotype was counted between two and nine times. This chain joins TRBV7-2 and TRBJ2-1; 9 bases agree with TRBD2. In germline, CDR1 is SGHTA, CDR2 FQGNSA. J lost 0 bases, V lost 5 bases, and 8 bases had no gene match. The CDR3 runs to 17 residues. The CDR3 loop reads CASSHYSGGASYNEQFF. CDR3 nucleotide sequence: TGTGCCAGCAGCCACTATAGCGGGGGCGCCTCCTACAATGAGCAGTTCTTC.

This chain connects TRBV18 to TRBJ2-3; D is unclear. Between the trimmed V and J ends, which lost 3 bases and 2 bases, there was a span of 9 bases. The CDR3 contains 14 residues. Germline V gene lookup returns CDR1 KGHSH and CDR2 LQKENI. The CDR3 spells CASSPAEITDTQYF. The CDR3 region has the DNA TGTGCCAGCTCACCCGCTGAGATCACAGATACGCAGTATTTT. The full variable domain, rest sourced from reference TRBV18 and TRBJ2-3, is NAGVMQNPRHLVRRRGQEARLRCSPMKGHSHVYWYRQLPEEGLKFMVYLQKENIIDESGMPKERFSAEFPKEGPSILRIQQVVRGDSAAYFCASSPAEITDTQYFGPGTRLTVL.

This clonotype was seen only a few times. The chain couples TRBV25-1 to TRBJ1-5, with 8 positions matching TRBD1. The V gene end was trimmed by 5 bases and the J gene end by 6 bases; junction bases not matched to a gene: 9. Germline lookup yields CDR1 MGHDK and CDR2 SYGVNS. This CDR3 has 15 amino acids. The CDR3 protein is CASSSTGVVGQPQHF. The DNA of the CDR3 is TGTGCCAGCAGTTCGACAGGGGTGGTAGGTCAGCCCCAGCATTTT.

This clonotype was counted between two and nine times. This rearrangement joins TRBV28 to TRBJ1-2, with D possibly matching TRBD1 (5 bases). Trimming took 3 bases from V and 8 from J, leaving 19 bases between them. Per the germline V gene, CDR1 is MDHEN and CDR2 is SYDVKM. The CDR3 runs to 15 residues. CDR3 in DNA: TGTGCCAGCAGTTTGCATACCGGGCAGGGTGTAGGCTACACCTTC. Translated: CASSLHTGQGVGYTF.

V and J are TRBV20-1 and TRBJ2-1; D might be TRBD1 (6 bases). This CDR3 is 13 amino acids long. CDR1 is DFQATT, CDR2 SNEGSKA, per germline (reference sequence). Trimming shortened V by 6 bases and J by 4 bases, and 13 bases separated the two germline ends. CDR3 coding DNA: TGCAGTGCCCTCTTGGACAGTTACAATGAGCAGTTCTTC. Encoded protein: CSALLDSYNEQFF.

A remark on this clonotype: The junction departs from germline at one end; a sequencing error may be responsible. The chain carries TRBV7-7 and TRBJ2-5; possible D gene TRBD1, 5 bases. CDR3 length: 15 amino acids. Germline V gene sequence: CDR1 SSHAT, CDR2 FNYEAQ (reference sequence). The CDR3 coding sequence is TGTGCTAGCAGCTTAGGAGCAGGGCACCAAGAGACCCAGTACTTC. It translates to CASSLGAGHQETQYF.

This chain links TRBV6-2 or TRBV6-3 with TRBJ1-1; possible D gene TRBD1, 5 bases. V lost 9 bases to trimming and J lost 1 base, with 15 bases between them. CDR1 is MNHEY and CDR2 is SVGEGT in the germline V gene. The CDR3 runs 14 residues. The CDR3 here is CASRDGQKNTEAFF. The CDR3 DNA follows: TGTGCCAGTAGGGACGGACAAAAGAACACTGAAGCTTTCTTT.

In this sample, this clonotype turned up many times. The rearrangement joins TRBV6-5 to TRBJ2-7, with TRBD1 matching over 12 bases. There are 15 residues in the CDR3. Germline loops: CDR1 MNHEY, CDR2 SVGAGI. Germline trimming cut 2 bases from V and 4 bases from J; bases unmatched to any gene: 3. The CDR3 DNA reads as TGTGCCAGCAGTTACGGGACAGGGGGCTTATACGAGCAGTACTTC. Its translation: CASSYGTGGLYEQYF.

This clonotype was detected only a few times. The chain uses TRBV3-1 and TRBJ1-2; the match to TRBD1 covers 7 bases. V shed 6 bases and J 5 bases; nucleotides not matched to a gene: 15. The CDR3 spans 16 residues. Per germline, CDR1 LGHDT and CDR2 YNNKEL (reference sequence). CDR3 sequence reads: CASSHPKMTGTYGYTF. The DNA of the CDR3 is TGTGCCAGCAGTCACCCTAAGATGACAGGGACATATGGCTACACCTTC. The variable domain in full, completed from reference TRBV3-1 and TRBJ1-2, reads DTAVSQTPKYLVTQMGNDKSIKCEQNLGHDTMYWYKQDSKKFLKIMFSYNNKELIINETVPNRFSPKSPDKAHLNLHINSLELGDSAVYFCASSHPKMTGTYGYTFGSGTRLTVV.

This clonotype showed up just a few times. The CDR3 DNA is TGTGCCAGCAGTTACCGATTAACAGGGGGCCCCTACAATGAGCAGTTCTTC. This sequence encodes CASSYRLTGGPYNEQFF. The chain has TRBV6-5 and TRBJ2-1; TRBD1 agrees at 9 bases. The V gene's germline CDR1 is MNHEY and CDR2 SVGAGI. V shed 2 bases, J shed 2 bases, and the junction held 7 bases outside the gene matches. The CDR3 length is 17 residues.

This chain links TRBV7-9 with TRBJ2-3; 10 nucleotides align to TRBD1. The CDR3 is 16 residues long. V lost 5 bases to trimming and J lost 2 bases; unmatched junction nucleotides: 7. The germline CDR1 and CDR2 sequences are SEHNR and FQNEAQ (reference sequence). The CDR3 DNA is TGTGCCAGCAGCCCAGAGGGACAGGGGAACACAGATACGCAGTATTTT. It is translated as CASSPEGQGNTDTQYF.

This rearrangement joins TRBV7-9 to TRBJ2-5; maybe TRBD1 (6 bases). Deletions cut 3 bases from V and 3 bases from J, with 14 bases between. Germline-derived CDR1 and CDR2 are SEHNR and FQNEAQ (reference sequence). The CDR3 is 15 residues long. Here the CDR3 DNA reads TGTGCCAGCAGCTTGGGCTGGGGGCTAAAAGAGACCCAGTACTTC. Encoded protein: CASSLGWGLKETQYF.

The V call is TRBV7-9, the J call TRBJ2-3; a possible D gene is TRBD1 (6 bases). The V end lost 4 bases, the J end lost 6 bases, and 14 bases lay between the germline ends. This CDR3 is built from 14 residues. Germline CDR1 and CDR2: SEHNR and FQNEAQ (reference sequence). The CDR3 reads CASSWDVTGDTQYF. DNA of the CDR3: TGTGCCAGCAGCTGGGACGTAACAGGGGATACGCAGTATTTT.

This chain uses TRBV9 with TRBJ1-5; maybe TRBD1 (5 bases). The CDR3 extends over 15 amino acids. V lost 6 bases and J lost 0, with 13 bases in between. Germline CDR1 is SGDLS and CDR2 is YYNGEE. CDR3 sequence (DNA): TGTGCCAGCAACCCGGGGGGTTATAGCAATCAGCCCCAGCATTTT. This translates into CASNPGGYSNQPQHF.

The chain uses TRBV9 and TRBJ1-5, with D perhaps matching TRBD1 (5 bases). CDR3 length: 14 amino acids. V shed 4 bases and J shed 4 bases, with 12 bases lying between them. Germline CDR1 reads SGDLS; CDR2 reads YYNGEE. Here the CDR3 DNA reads TGTGCCAGCAGCCCCTTCCAGGGAAATCAGCCCCAGCATTTT. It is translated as CASSPFQGNQPQHF.

The CDR3 region is CASSLARQGVTEAFF. CDR3 DNA: TGTGCCAGCAGCTTAGCGAGGCAGGGGGTCACTGAAGCTTTCTTT. The chain recombines TRBV7-8 with TRBJ1-1; 7 bases match TRBD1. Germline V gives CDR1 SGHVS, CDR2 FQNEAQ. V trimming: 0 bases; J trimming: 4 bases; junction bases outside the gene matches: 5. The CDR3 runs to 15 residues. Complete variable domain (other parts from reference TRBV7-8 and TRBJ1-1): GAGVSQSPRYKVAKRGQDVALRCDPISGHVSLFWYQQALGQGPEFLTYFQNEAQLDKSGLPSDRFFAERPEGSVSTLKIQRTQQEDSAVYLCASSLARQGVTEAFFGQGTRLTVV.

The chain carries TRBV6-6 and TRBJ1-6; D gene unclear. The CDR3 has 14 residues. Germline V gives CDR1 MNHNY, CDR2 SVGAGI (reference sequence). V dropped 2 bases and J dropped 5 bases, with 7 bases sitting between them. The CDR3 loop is CASSYNVHNSPLHF. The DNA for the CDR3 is TGTGCCAGCAGTTACAATGTACATAATTCACCCCTCCACTTT.

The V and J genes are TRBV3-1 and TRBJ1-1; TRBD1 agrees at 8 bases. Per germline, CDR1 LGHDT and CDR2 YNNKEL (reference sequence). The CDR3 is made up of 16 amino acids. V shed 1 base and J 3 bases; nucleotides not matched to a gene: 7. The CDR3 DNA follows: TGTGCCAGCAGCCAAGCCCGGACAGGGATTGACACTGAAGCTTTCTTT. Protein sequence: CASSQARTGIDTEAFF. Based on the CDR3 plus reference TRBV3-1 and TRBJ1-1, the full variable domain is DTAVSQTPKYLVTQMGNDKSIKCEQNLGHDTMYWYKQDSKKFLKIMFSYNNKELIINETVPNRFSPKSPDKAHLNLHINSLELGDSAVYFCASSQARTGIDTEAFFGQGTRLTVV.